This T cell receptor beta chain was profiled in a study of beta chain features in type 1 diabetes. This clone was seen a handful of times. The antigen remains unidentified. Deletions cut 0 bases from V and 6 bases from J, with 14 bases between. This CDR3 contains 15 residues. Germline loops: CDR1 SGHTA, CDR2 FQGNSA. Findings of the study overall: Diminished insertions and augmented deletions at VDJ junctions characterized type 1 diabetes patients. All four CD4+ subsets of Type 1 diabetes patients contained TCRB CDR3s that were moderately but significantly shorter.

CD45RO/CCR7/CD25/CD127/CD95/CD27 sorting isolated CD4+ naive, central memory, regulatory and stem cell-like memory cells. Sequenced material consisted of expressed TCRB transcripts (all of the isolated RNA was reverse transcribed). The assay was immunoSEQ multiplex PCR, and TCRdb's table has in-frame clones only and misses some. This sample carries under 850,000 clones, about an eighth of them seen once, and the ten largest clones take 0.022%. The receptor was derived from a man in his late teens or twenties with type 1 diabetes. The chain links TRBV7-2 to TRBJ1-2, with D uncertain. The source material was naive CD4+ T cells from blood. CDR3 in amino acids: CASSLAGVDRNGYTF. The CDR3 bases are TGTGCCAGCAGCTTAGCAGGTGTCGATCGGAATGGCTACACCTTC.